Only a few counts were recorded for the clone carrying this T cell receptor (beta chain). The data were obtained in a study of molecular identifiers for immune sequencing clone quantification. TCRdb itself ran the PCR reads through MiXCR, one entry per CDR3 protein. The table records 600,000 to 650,000 distinct CDR3 sequences, 20% of them present only once. Trimming took 3 bases from V and 3 from J; bases not matched to a gene: 11. Germline loops: CDR1 DFQATT, CDR2 SNEGSKA (reference sequence). The CDR3 has 17 amino acids. The sample comprised naive CD8+ T cells from blood, with Jurkat cell RNA spiked in. The subset: FACS-sorted CD8+CD4-CCR7+CD45RA+ naive T cells. The gene calls are TRBV20-1 and TRBJ2-3; the match to TRBD2 covers 11 bases. This receptor was identified in a human donor in good health. Some libraries in this study had Jurkat cell RNA spiked in. CDR3 protein: CSASVASGRSATDTQYF. The CDR3 nucleotides are TGCAGTGCTAGTGTGGCTAGCGGGAGGTCAGCGACAGATACGCAGTATTTT.